A single sample gave rise to the 32 T cell receptor beta chains below, sequenced in a study of blood T cell repertoires in COVID-19. Assay used: immunoSEQ multiplex PCR; TCRdb lists only in-frame clones, some missing. The table has fewer than 250,000 clones, 70% to 90% seen once. The sequenced sample consisted of peripheral blood. These receptors all stem from a woman between 70 and 85 years old with acute or convalescent COVID-19.

The chain is built from TRBV9 and TRBJ1-6; no firm D call. The CDR3 length is 14 residues. Trimming cost V 0 bases and J 4 bases, with 5 bases left between them. The germline gives CDR1 SGDLS, CDR2 YYNGEE. CDR3 region: CASSVGLYNSPLHF. The CDR3 DNA reads TGTGCCAGCAGCGTAGGGCTTTATAATTCACCCCTCCACTTT.

The chain has TRBV2 and TRBJ1-3; TRBD1 might be the D (6 bases). With 4 bases removed from V and 0 bases from J, the gap between germline ends came to 13 bases. There are 16 residues in the CDR3. Germline V gene lookup returns CDR1 SNHLY and CDR2 FYNNEI. The CDR3 region has the DNA TGTGCCAGCAGTGGAACGGACAGAACCTCTGGAAACACCATATATTTT. Translation gives CASSGTDRTSGNTIYF.

The V gene is TRBV18, the J gene TRBJ1-4; D gene unclear. The CDR3 consists of 15 residues. Germline V gene data show CDR1 as KGHSH and CDR2 as LQKENI. The ends were cut back, 1 base at V and 3 bases at J, with 9 bases in the middle. Here the CDR3 DNA reads TGTGCCAGCTCACCACTGGTAACAGCTAATGAAAAACTGTTTTTT. It codes for CASSPLVTANEKLFF.

The genes are TRBV7-9 and TRBJ1-3; D possibly corresponds to TRBD1 (5 bases). CDR1 is SEHNR, CDR2 FQNEAQ, per germline (reference sequence). The length of the CDR3 is 16 residues. The ends were cut back, 2 bases at V and 2 bases at J, with 13 bases in the middle. CDR3 DNA sequence: TGTGCCAGCAGCTTAATGGGGCTCACTACTGGAAACACCATATATTTT. Its protein product is CASSLMGLTTGNTIYF.

The genes are TRBV3-1 (or the pseudogene TRBV3-2) and TRBJ1-6; D is possibly TRBD1 (5 bases). Germline V gene lookup returns CDR1 LGHDT and CDR2 YNNKEL (reference sequence). This CDR3 contains 14 residues. V lost 4 bases, J lost 10 bases, and 14 bases lay in between. The CDR3 DNA reads as TGTGCCAGCAGCCGGGGGAGGGGAAAGTCACCCCTCCACTTT. Protein product: CASSRGRGKSPLHF.

In regard to this clone: Mismatch with germline at one junction end may stem from a read error. V gene TRBV5-4 combines with J gene TRBJ1-1, with 10 bases aligning to TRBD1. Germline assignment: CDR1 SGHNT and CDR2 YYREEE (reference sequence). The CDR3 runs 14 residues. In DNA form, the CDR3 reads TGTGCCAGCAGCTTAAACTTAGACAGGGGGCAGGCCCGCTTC. Translated: CASSLNLDRGQARF. The full variable domain, with the rest looked up from reference TRBV5-4 and TRBJ1-1, is ETGVTQSPTHLIKTRGQQVTLRCSSQSGHNTVSWYQQALGQGPQFIFQYYREEENGRGNFPPRFSGLQFPNYSSELNVNALELDDSALYLCASSLNLDRGQARFGQGTRLTVV.

This chain links TRBV9 with TRBJ2-1; 15 bases are a match to TRBD2. This CDR3 is 16 amino acids long. Germline loops: CDR1 SGDLS, CDR2 YYNGEE. V lost 0 bases, J lost 7 bases, and 2 bases stayed unmatched. Here the CDR3 reads CASSVAGTSGRNEQFF. The CDR3 nucleotides read TGTGCCAGCAGCGTAGCTGGGACTAGCGGGAGGAATGAGCAGTTCTTC.

The rearrangement links TRBV11-2 to TRBJ2-1, with TRBD2 identical over 9 bases. Germline V lookup: CDR1 SGHAT, CDR2 FQNNGV. The CDR3 is made up of 15 amino acids. The trim removed 5 bases at V and 8 bases at J, leaving 10 bases unmatched. CDR3 loop: CASSGIGGRADEQFF. The CDR3 bases are TGTGCCAGCAGCGGGATAGGCGGGAGGGCCGATGAGCAGTTCTTC.

The chain is built from TRBV5-5 and TRBJ2-2, with TRBD1 matching 8 bases. This CDR3 region has 16 residues. Germline V gene data show CDR1 as SGHKS and CDR2 as YYEKEE (reference sequence). V shed 0 bases, J shed 7 bases, and the junction held 8 bases outside the gene matches. CDR3 residues: CASSLALTGVVGELFF. The CDR3 coding sequence is TGTGCCAGCAGCTTGGCCTTGACAGGGGTTGTCGGGGAGCTGTTTTTT. Full variable domain (outside the CDR3, taken from reference TRBV5-5 and TRBJ2-2): DAGVTQSPTHLIKTRGQQVTLRCSPISGHKSVSWYQQVLGQGPQFIFQYYEKEERGRGNFPDRFSARQFPNYSSELNVNALLLGDSALYLCASSLALTGVVGELFFGEGSRLTVL.

This clone was seen only once. The chain is built from TRBV24-1 and TRBJ2-1; 8 positions agree with TRBD1. V was clipped by 2 bases and J by 8 bases; unmatched bases: 19. Germline V lookup: CDR1 KGHDR, CDR2 SFDVKD. The CDR3 covers 19 residues. CDR3 DNA sequence: TGTGCCACCAGTGATTCGGACAGGGTAAGACGGGGCCTCGAGGATGAGCAGTTCTTC. This encodes CATSDSDRVRRGLEDEQFF.

The chain has TRBV19 and TRBJ2-7; 9 bases are shared with TRBD2. The CDR3 has 14 amino acids. Unmatched junction bases numbered 8, after V lost 4 bases and J lost 7 bases. Germline CDR1 LNHDA, CDR2 SQIVND (reference sequence). This CDR3 reads CASSSSGSVGEQYF. The CDR3 DNA reads TGTGCCAGTAGTAGTAGCGGGAGCGTAGGAGAGCAGTACTTC.

The CDR3 DNA sequence: TGCGCCAGCAGCCTAACAGAGTACGAGCAGTACTTC. It is translated as CASSLTEYEQYF. The chain employs TRBV5-1 and TRBJ2-7; D remains unclear. CDR1 SGHRS and CDR2 YFSETQ come from the germline V gene. The CDR3 is 12 amino acids. Trimming pared 4 bases from V and 4 bases from J, leaving 9 bases between.

The chain has TRBV6-2 or TRBV6-3 and TRBJ1-1; D possibly corresponds to TRBD1 (5 bases). Germline CDR1 and CDR2: MNHEY and SVGEGT. CDR3 length equals 17 residues. V lost 4 bases, J lost 0 bases, and 18 bases lay in between. DNA for the CDR3: TGTGCCAGCAGTTCGCCGAGGGGTCCGGGGGTGAACACTGAAGCTTTCTTT. As protein: CASSSPRGPGVNTEAFF.

The V and J genes are TRBV6-6 and TRBJ2-1; no reliable D call. Germline CDR1 and CDR2: MNHNY and SVGAGI (reference sequence). This CDR3 contains 12 residues. V was pared by 5 bases and J by 8 bases, with 10 bases between. CDR3 in amino acids: CASSPIGHEQFF. The CDR3, as DNA: TGTGCCAGCAGTCCAATTGGGCATGAGCAGTTCTTC.

The chain carries TRBV11-2 and TRBJ2-1; D is ambiguous. Trimming left V 4 bases short and J 7 bases short, with 8 bases between. This CDR3 has 12 amino acids. Germline CDR1 SGHAT, CDR2 FQNNGV. CDR3 bases: TGTGCCAGCAGCTCGTCAGTAAATGAGCAGTTCTTC. Its translation: CASSSSVNEQFF.

V usage is TRBV20-1 and J usage is TRBJ2-7; a weak D match, TRBD2 (6 bases). Looked up from germline, CDR1 is DFQATT and CDR2 is SNEGSKA (reference sequence). There are 13 residues in the CDR3. Trimming removed 3 bases from V and 5 bases from J, with 14 bases in between. This chain's CDR3 is CSASNGGFDEQYF. The CDR3 nucleotides are TGCAGTGCTAGTAATGGAGGGTTCGACGAGCAGTACTTC.

The chain has TRBV2 and TRBJ1-1; D is unclear. Per germline, CDR1 SNHLY and CDR2 FYNNEI. The CDR3 is 11 residues long. V lost 6 bases and J 7 bases, leaving 9 bases between the germline ends. The CDR3 loop reads CASRAEGEAFF. The CDR3 region has the DNA TGTGCCAGCAGGGCGGAGGGTGAAGCTTTCTTT.

The chain couples TRBV29-1 to TRBJ1-1; weak D call: TRBD1 (5 bases). CDR3 length equals 12 residues. CDR1 is SQVTM and CDR2 is ANQGSEA in the germline V gene. The ends were cut back, 7 bases at V and 5 bases at J, with 14 bases in the middle. The DNA for the CDR3 is TGCAGCGCGAGGGACGGGAGAACTGAAGCTTTCTTT. Its protein product is CSARDGRTEAFF.

The genes are TRBV5-4 and TRBJ2-5, with a weak D call TRBD2 (6 bases). Trimming removed 0 bases from V and 7 bases from J, with 10 bases in between. The CDR3 contains 13 residues. Germline V gene lookup returns CDR1 SGHNT and CDR2 YYREEE (reference sequence). The CDR3 DNA is TGTGCCAGCAGCTTGGACCCGGAGGGGACCCAGTACTTC. This encodes CASSLDPEGTQYF.

As concerns this clone: A junction boundary mismatches the germline segment, possibly from a read error. V gene TRBV6-1 combines with J gene TRBJ1-3, with TRBD1 identical over 9 bases. The V gene's germline CDR1 is MNHNS and CDR2 SASEGT. The CDR3 is 14 residues long. CDR3 bases: TGTGCCAGCAGTGAAGCGACAGGGGGAAGCACCATATATTTT. It specifies CASSEATGGSTIYF.

J is TRBJ2-2 and V is TRBV5-6; maybe TRBD2 (5 bases). The germline V gene encodes CDR1 SGHDT and CDR2 YYEEEE. Trimming left V 1 base short and J 0 bases short, with 13 bases between. CDR3 size: 17 residues. The chain's CDR3 is CASSLLGEGPNTGELFF. The CDR3 DNA reads as TGTGCCAGCAGCTTGTTGGGCGAGGGTCCGAACACCGGGGAGCTGTTTTTT.

V gene TRBV7-2 combines with J gene TRBJ1-3, with D uncertain. This CDR3 region has 16 residues. Trimming pared 3 bases from V and 0 bases from J, leaving 12 bases between. CDR1 and CDR2 (germline): SGHTA, FQGNSA. The CDR3 here is CASSFGRSSSGNTIYF. CDR3 coding DNA: TGTGCCAGCAGCTTCGGCAGGTCAAGCTCTGGAAACACCATATATTTT.

The chain recombines TRBV5-1 with TRBJ1-1, with D possibly being TRBD1 (5 bases). The V end lost 4 bases, the J end lost 9 bases, and 10 bases lay between the germline ends. Per germline, CDR1 SGHRS and CDR2 YFSETQ. CDR3 length: 11 amino acids. The CDR3 region has the DNA TGCGCCAGCAGCATGACAGACAAAGCTTTCTTT. It translates to CASSMTDKAFF.

In this sample, this clone turned up once. The rearrangement links TRBV7-9 to TRBJ2-5; D is perhaps TRBD2 (5 bases). The germline V gene encodes CDR1 SEHNR and CDR2 FQNEAQ (reference sequence). Trimming left V 5 bases short and J 4 bases short, with 11 bases between. The CDR3 length is 13 residues. The DNA of the CDR3 is TGTGCCAGCAGCCCGGAGGCCTCAGAGACCCAGTACTTC. It codes for CASSPEASETQYF.

The V gene is TRBV12-3 or TRBV12-4, the J gene TRBJ2-7; 10 positions match TRBD1. The V segment lost 6 bases and the J segment 6 bases; nucleotides outside the gene matches: 5. The CDR3 totals 13 residues. The CDR3 DNA is TGTGCCAGCAGCTACGGACAGGGGGGCGAGCAGTACTTC. This codes for CASSYGQGGEQYF.

Regarding this clone: The junction departs from germline at one end; a sequencing error may be responsible. DNA of the CDR3: TGTGCCAGCAGCCCAGGACAGGGCTCCTACAATGGGCAGTTCTTC. Translated: CASSPGQGSYNGQFF. The chain joins TRBV11-2 to TRBJ2-1; TRBD1 aligns across 8 bases. The CDR3 is made up of 15 amino acids. The germline V gene has CDR1 SGHAT and CDR2 FQNNGV. Full variable domain (rest looked up from reference TRBV11-2 and TRBJ2-1): EAGVAQSPRYKIIEKRQSVAFWCNPISGHATLYWYQQILGQGPKLLIQFQNNGVVDDSQLPKDRFSAERLKGVDSTLKIQPAKLEDSAVYLCASSPGQGSYNGQFFGPGTRLTVL.

This clone was seen once. This chain links TRBV7-9 with TRBJ1-3; tentatively, D is TRBD1 (5 bases). The CDR3 runs to 15 residues. V was trimmed by 5 bases and J by 0 bases, leaving 11 bases between them. In germline, CDR1 is SEHNR, CDR2 FQNEAQ (reference sequence). The CDR3 spells CASSPLGGSGNTIYF. The CDR3 bases are TGTGCCAGCAGCCCCTTGGGGGGCTCTGGAAACACCATATATTTT. The full variable domain, rest sourced from reference TRBV7-9 and TRBJ1-3, is DTGVSQNPRHKITKRGQNVTFRCDPISEHNRLYWYRQTLGQGPEFLTYFQNEAQLEKSRLLSDRFSAERPKGSFSTLEIQRTEQGDSAMYLCASSPLGGSGNTIYFGEGSWLTVV.

The chain combines TRBV6-5 with TRBJ2-1; 10 bases agree with TRBD2. With 5 bases clipped from V and 4 bases from J, the junction kept 2 bases outside the gene matches. In germline, CDR1 is MNHEY, CDR2 SVGAGI. The CDR3 has 14 amino acids. The CDR3, as DNA: TGTGCCAGCAGTCCTAGCGGGGGTTACAATGAGCAGTTCTTC. Translation: CASSPSGGYNEQFF.

This clone was observed a handful of times. Other DNA variants within this sample encode the same CDR3. This rearrangement joins TRBV19 to TRBJ1-2; TRBD1 aligns across 12 bases. CDR1 is LNHDA and CDR2 is SQIVND in the germline V gene (reference sequence). Losses at the gene ends were 3 bases for V and 7 bases for J; bases not matched to a gene: 6. The CDR3 contains 15 residues. In DNA, the CDR3 is TGTGCCAGTAGTATCCCGGGACAGGGGGCCGGTGGCTACACCTTC. It is translated as CASSIPGQGAGGYTF.

The chain employs TRBV6-5 and TRBJ1-6; TRBD1 aligns across 9 bases. CDR3 size: 13 residues. Germline V gene data show CDR1 as MNHEY and CDR2 as SVGAGI. Unmatched junction bases numbered 2, after V lost 8 bases and J lost 6 bases. CDR3 residues: CASQDRGNSPLHF. CDR3 nucleotide sequence: TGTGCCAGCCAGGACAGGGGTAATTCACCCCTCCACTTT.

This sequence joins TRBV7-9 and TRBJ2-7; TRBD2 matches 13 bases. With V trimmed by 5 bases and J by 2 bases, 21 bases remained unmatched. CDR1 and CDR2 from the germline V gene are SEHNR and FQNEAQ (reference sequence). CDR3 length: 21 amino acids. In DNA, the CDR3 is TGTGCCAGCAGCAAAACCTACGGGTGGACTAGCGGGAGACGGGATGCCTACGAGCAGTACTTC. The encoded protein is CASSKTYGWTSGRRDAYEQYF.

This chain links TRBV7-8 with TRBJ1-1, with D hard to call. The germline V gene has CDR1 SGHVS and CDR2 FQNEAQ. V lost 2 bases, J lost 6 bases, and 10 bases lay in between. The CDR3 has 13 residues. The chain's CDR3 is CASSLHREAEAFF. The CDR3 DNA sequence: TGTGCCAGCAGCTTACACCGGGAAGCTGAAGCTTTCTTT.